Each of the 8 T cell receptor beta chains below was sequenced from the same sample in a study of T-cell memory formation after mild COVID-19. TCRdb called the 5' RACE reads again in MiXCR, with one record for every CDR3 protein. The profile shows roughly 580,000 distinct CDR3 sequences, about 20% of them singletons. The sequencing sample was made of PBMCs or a T cell subset sorted from them (not recorded which). All receptors derive from an adult woman who had mild COVID-19 (a few samples of this study predate the infection). Cell type and time point are not known.

The sample holds many counts of this clonotype. The chain uses TRBV6-2 or TRBV6-3 and TRBJ2-1, with TRBD2 identical over 12 bases. The germline V gene has CDR1 MNHEY and CDR2 SVGEGT. This CDR3 is 17 amino acids long. V trimming: 6 bases; J trimming: 0 bases; junction bases outside the gene matches: 6. The CDR3 coding sequence is TGTGCCAGCAGCCTCGGACTAGCGGGAATCTCCTACAATGAGCAGTTCTTC. The encoded protein is CASSLGLAGISYNEQFF.

This clonotype was picked up one time. The chain uses TRBV7-9 and TRBJ1-6, with 8 bases identical to TRBD1. This CDR3 region has 16 residues. The J segment lost 10 bases and the V segment lost 0 bases, leaving 8 bases of the junction unmatched. Germline V CDR1 and CDR2: SEHNR, FQNEAQ (reference sequence). CDR3: CASSLAQGAQGSPLHF. CDR3 nucleotides: TGTGCCAGCAGCTTAGCGCAGGGGGCGCAGGGGTCACCCCTCCACTTT.

The J gene is TRBJ2-7, the V gene TRBV2; maybe TRBD2 (5 bases). CDR3 size: 14 residues. Germline assignment: CDR1 SNHLY and CDR2 FYNNEI. Between the trimmed V and J ends, which lost 3 bases and 4 bases, there was a span of 13 bases. The CDR3 loop reads CASSDEFRGYEQYF. CDR3 coding DNA: TGTGCCAGCAGTGATGAGTTTCGAGGGTACGAGCAGTACTTC.

This clonotype occurred many times. The CDR3 bases are TGTGCCAGCAGCTTAGCCATAGTCCGGGACGGCGAAGAGACCCAGTACTTC. This codes for CASSLAIVRDGEETQYF. V gene TRBV7-9 combines with J gene TRBJ2-5; tentatively, D is TRBD1 or TRBD2 (5 bases each). With 0 bases removed from V and 3 bases from J, the gap between germline ends came to 17 bases. From germline, CDR1 is SEHNR and CDR2 FQNEAQ (reference sequence). This CDR3 has 17 amino acids.

This rearrangement joins TRBV10-2 to TRBJ2-2; no clear D gene. CDR1 and CDR2 from the germline V gene are WSHSY and SAAADI. This CDR3 has 14 residues. V dropped 4 bases and J dropped 4 bases, with 10 bases sitting between them. The CDR3, as DNA: TGCGCCAGCAGTGGCCGCAGTATCACCGGGGAGCTGTTTTTT. This codes for CASSGRSITGELFF.

This clonotype was seen more than once but under ten times. The chain links TRBV5-1 to TRBJ1-1; maybe TRBD1 (6 bases). The germline gives CDR1 SGHRS, CDR2 YFSETQ. Between the trimmed V and J ends, which lost 2 bases and 5 bases, there was a span of 13 bases. This CDR3 comprises 14 residues. The CDR3 is CASSFTNRETEAFF. The CDR3 nucleotides are TGCGCCAGCAGCTTCACGAACAGGGAAACTGAAGCTTTCTTT. Filled out from reference TRBV5-1 and TRBJ1-1, the complete variable domain reads KAGVTQTPRYLIKTRGQQVTLSCSPISGHRSVSWYQQTPGQGLQFLFEYFSETQRNKGNFPGRFSGRQFSNSRSEMNVSTLELGDSALYLCASSFTNRETEAFFGQGTRLTVV.

V is TRBV2 and J is TRBJ1-5; no reliable D call. The CDR3 contains 16 residues. Germline CDR1 reads SNHLY; CDR2 reads FYNNEI. V lost 7 bases, J lost 3 bases, and 19 bases lay in between. The CDR3 nucleotides are TGTGCCAGCAATCAAGCTGGTAGGGCTCTCAATCAGCCCCAGCATTTT. Its translation: CASNQAGRALNQPQHF.

Here the CDR3 reads CASIGPTGLGGYTF. CDR3 nucleotide sequence: TGTGCCAGCATCGGACCGACCGGGCTAGGTGGCTACACCTTC. This rearrangement joins TRBV7-9 to TRBJ1-2; D remains unclear. This CDR3 comprises 14 residues. Germline CDR1 reads SEHNR; CDR2 reads FQNEAQ (reference sequence). Trimming removed 7 bases at V and 7 bases at J, with 19 bases between.